This T cell receptor (beta chain) was retrieved from a study of cytomegalovirus exposure and HLA in healthy donors. As to this clone: One end of the junction is discordant with germline, which a read error may explain.

From germline, CDR1 is MNHEY and CDR2 SMNVEV (reference sequence). The CDR3 has 13 amino acids. With 60 Vbeta and 13 Jbeta primers, the PCR was carried out. Study processing details: The authors later counted around 80 million unique TCR beta chains, some 10 million of them shared. The table came from immunoSEQ multiplex PCR; TCRdb's copy has only in-frame clones and leaves some out. V and J calls and clone size are given by that table; D and trimming were obtained from the DNA. The sample includes approximately 150,000 clones, about 80% of them seen just once. The TCR originated in a middle-aged woman in good health and CMV-seronegative. Sequencing input: PBMCs. The J gene is TRBJ1-5, the V gene TRBV27; no clear D. The CDR3 protein is CASSLDSHQPQHF. Written as DNA, the CDR3 is TGTGCCAGCAGTTTGGATAGCCATCAGCCCCAGCATTTT.